This TCR beta chain was sequenced during a study of Ad26.COV2.S vaccination and SARS-CoV-2 variants. Specified treatment: 15 to 20 received Ad26.COV2.S at low or high dose, single or two shots; 5 received placebo; per-sample allocation not given. Specimens were obtained on day 63 following the first vaccine or placebo injection. The donor's status was that of an adult aged 18-55 years in Boston. The protocol was immunoSEQ multiplex PCR, while the TCRdb copy is restricted to in-frame clones and leaves out a portion. Counted here are 250,000 or so clones, about 83% occurring once; the ten biggest clones make up 2.5% to 3.5%. The CDR3 runs 13 residues. Germline trimming cut 5 bases from V and 4 bases from J; bases unmatched to any gene: 2. Germline V lookup: CDR1 SGHVS, CDR2 FQNEAQ.

V usage is TRBV7-8 and J usage is TRBJ2-1, with 7 bases aligning to TRBD1. The starting material was peripheral blood, obtained in a trial of Ad26.COV2.S vaccine versus placebo. This TCR was recovered from a person between 18 and 60 years old who received the Ad26.COV2.S COVID-19 vaccine or a placebo. The CDR3 spells CASSPQGYNEQFF. For the CDR3, the DNA is TGTGCCAGCAGCCCACAGGGGTACAATGAGCAGTTCTTC.